The following is a T cell receptor beta chain sequence with its context. These data originate in a study of blood T cell repertoires in COVID-19. The overall study: Sites in the United States, Italy and Spain provided acute and convalescent COVID-19 samples. PBMCs, B-cell-depleted T cells, or T cells provided the cDNA or gDNA that made up the material.

Authors' data handling: Cell counts per sample came from amplifying reference gene primers. Sequencing was performed with immunoSEQ multiplex PCR; in TCRdb, only in-frame clones are kept and a portion is missing. The V and J calls and clone size come from that table; D and trimming were worked out from the DNA. The repertoire holds several thousand clones, with approximately 90% as singletons. The CDR3 loop spans 17 amino acids. Trimming took 3 bases from V and 0 from J; bases not matched to a gene: 8. The germline V gene encodes CDR1 GTSNPN and CDR2 SVGIG (reference sequence). The receptor comes from a human donor with active COVID-19. The donor label of this sample is uncertain. V usage is TRBV30 and J usage is TRBJ2-3, with 11 bases aligning to TRBD2. The sample taken for sequencing was peripheral blood. The CDR3 reads CAWRTLASGGSTDTQYF. In nucleotides, the CDR3 is TGTGCCTGGAGGACTTTGGCTAGCGGGGGGAGCACAGATACGCAGTATTTT.